This T cell receptor beta chain was obtained from a study of cytomegalovirus exposure and HLA in healthy donors. As for the study in general: Genotyping of nearly 400 donors showed that about 84% belonged to the Caucasian-associated ancestry cluster. Study conclusions and caveats: A link between a missense DCLRE1C variant and TCR beta V- and J-gene trimming emerged from a later analysis. Previously analyzed data showed that most TCR beta V segments were productive at a frequency of about 87% or about 30%.

In the PCR, 60 Vbeta and 13 Jbeta primers were used. TCRdb keeps only in-frame clones here, not all; method: immunoSEQ multiplex PCR. The data show 100,000 to 150,000 clones, around 80% seen once. Trimming cost V 3 bases and J 6 bases, with 9 bases left between them. Germline loops: CDR1 LNHDA, CDR2 SQIVND (reference sequence). The CDR3 spans 13 residues. Regarding this clone: Its antigen is not identified.

This chain joins TRBV19 and TRBJ1-5; perhaps TRBD1 as D (6 bases). Sequencing used PBMCs. The sequence came from a woman between 45 and 60 years old in good health and CMV-seronegative. The CDR3 DNA reads as TGTGCCAGTAGTATTACAGGGTCTCAGCCCCAGCATTTT. Its protein is CASSITGSQPQHF. The variable domain in full, with the rest retrieved from reference TRBV19 and TRBJ1-5, is DGGITQSPKYLFRKEGQNVTLSCEQNLNHDAMYWYRQDPGQGLRLIYYSQIVNDFQKGDIAEGYSVSREKKESFPLTVTSAQKNPTAFYLCASSITGSQPQHFGDGTRLSIL.